The 11 T cell receptor beta chains in this list originate from one sample, sequenced in a study of blood T cell repertoires in COVID-19. The repertoire was sequenced with immunoSEQ multiplex PCR; TCRdb's copy has only in-frame clones and lacks some. The sample shows 130,000 or so clones, 86% of them seen only once. Sequenced input: peripheral blood. All receptors derive from a woman between 55 and 75 years old with acute or convalescent COVID-19.

The chain carries TRBV24-1 and TRBJ2-3; 10 bases align to TRBD1. This CDR3 region has 14 residues. V shed 6 bases and J 7 bases; nucleotides not matched to a gene: 6. The germline CDR1 and CDR2 sequences are KGHDR and SFDVKD. The DNA for the CDR3 is TGTGCCACCAGTCGACAGGGGGCTGGGAATACGCAGTATTTT. Protein: CATSRQGAGNTQYF.

This chain uses TRBV24-1 with TRBJ2-5; 10 nucleotides match TRBD1. CDR1 is KGHDR and CDR2 is SFDVKD in the germline V gene. CDR3 size: 18 residues. V was clipped by 7 bases and J by 2 bases; unmatched bases: 15. CDR3 coding DNA: TGTGCCACCAGGAGGACAGGGGGGTTTACCACCCCACAAGAGACCCAGTACTTC. As protein: CATRRTGGFTTPQETQYF.

This clone showed up just a few times. The V and J genes are TRBV5-1 and TRBJ2-5; no clear D gene. The CDR3 contains 12 residues. The V and J ends lost 0 bases and 4 bases respectively, with 4 bases between them. CDR1 and CDR2 (germline): SGHRS, YFSETQ. DNA of the CDR3: TGCGCCAGCAGCTTGGACAGAGAGACCCAGTACTTC. As protein: CASSLDRETQYF.

In this sample, this clone turned up many times. The chain has TRBV28 and TRBJ2-3, with a weak D call TRBD1 (6 bases). The CDR3 has 14 amino acids. Germline CDR1 and CDR2: MDHEN and SYDVKM. V was pared by 8 bases and J by 0 bases, with 12 bases between. The CDR3 protein is CASGYRDSTDTQYF. The CDR3, as DNA: TGTGCCAGCGGCTACAGGGATAGCACAGATACGCAGTATTTT.

As for this clone: Other nucleotide sequences from this sample produce the same CDR3. The rearrangement links TRBV12-3 or TRBV12-4 to TRBJ2-7; a weak D match, TRBD1 (6 bases). The CDR3 contains 12 residues. The germline V and J ends were trimmed by 3 bases and 6 bases, with 9 bases remaining between them. CDR3 nucleotide sequence: TGTGCCAGCAGTTTCACAGGGCGCGAGCAGTACTTC. It yields the protein CASSFTGREQYF.

This clone was seen ten or more times. The chain is built from TRBV6-5 and TRBJ1-2; tentative D call: TRBD1 (6 bases). The V and J ends lost 6 bases and 2 bases respectively, with 13 bases between them. The CDR3 contains 14 residues. Germline CDR1 MNHEY, CDR2 SVGAGI. This CDR3 is CASSWGQLNYGYTF. CDR3 nucleotides: TGTGCCAGCAGCTGGGGACAATTGAACTATGGCTACACCTTC.

V and J are TRBV28 and TRBJ2-6, with TRBD1 matching 8 bases. Trimming took 3 bases from V and 4 from J; bases not matched to a gene: 5. The CDR3 length is 16 residues. Germline lookup yields CDR1 MDHEN and CDR2 SYDVKM. For the CDR3, the DNA is TGTGCCAGCAGTTTCCAGGGGGCGGGAGGGGCCAACGTCCTGACTTTC. Its protein product is CASSFQGAGGANVLTF.

This clone was counted between two and nine times. The V gene is TRBV19, the J gene TRBJ1-5, with 11 nucleotides matching TRBD1. CDR3 length equals 16 residues. Germline lookup yields CDR1 LNHDA and CDR2 SQIVND (reference sequence). Unmatched junction bases numbered 6, after V lost 6 bases and J lost 2 bases. CDR3 residues: CASRPDRGRGNQPQHF. In DNA form, the CDR3 reads TGTGCCAGTAGGCCGGACAGGGGGCGAGGCAATCAGCCCCAGCATTTT.

This clone was found a few times. V and J are TRBV19 and TRBJ1-5; 7 nucleotides align to TRBD1. Germline trimming cut 5 bases from V and 5 bases from J; bases unmatched to any gene: 9. Looked up from germline, CDR1 is LNHDA and CDR2 is SQIVND (reference sequence). The CDR3 runs to 15 residues. CDR3 DNA sequence: TGTGCCAGTAGTGTGACAGGGCCCGTAGATCAGCCCCAGCATTTT. It translates to CASSVTGPVDQPQHF. The full variable domain, rest sourced from reference TRBV19 and TRBJ1-5, is DGGITQSPKYLFRKEGQNVTLSCEQNLNHDAMYWYRQDPGQGLRLIYYSQIVNDFQKGDIAEGYSVSREKKESFPLTVTSAQKNPTAFYLCASSVTGPVDQPQHFGDGTRLSIL.

The genes are TRBV4-3 and TRBJ2-7; TRBD2 matches at 10 bases. Germline CDR1 LGHNA, CDR2 YSLEER. There are 18 residues in the CDR3. J gave up 2 bases and V 0 bases, and 10 bases lay outside the gene matches. DNA for the CDR3: TGCGCCAGCAGCCAAGATGTAGCGGGGGGCCATACCACCTACGAGCAGTACTTC. Encoded protein: CASSQDVAGGHTTYEQYF.

The gene calls are TRBV5-1 and TRBJ2-1, with 9 bases matching TRBD2. CDR3 size: 16 residues. Germline V lookup: CDR1 SGHRS, CDR2 YFSETQ. The V segment lost 0 bases and the J segment 7 bases; nucleotides outside the gene matches: 8. The CDR3 region has the DNA TGCGCCAGCAGCTTGGAGGCGCGGGGGGGCCGGAATGAGCAGTTCTTC. Amino acids: CASSLEARGGRNEQFF.